This T cell receptor beta chain was observed in a study of blood T cell repertoires in COVID-19. On the study more broadly: Material from acute and convalescent COVID-19 was sourced from the United States, Italy and Spain.

This CDR3 is 14 amino acids long. The V gene end was trimmed by 6 bases and the J gene end by 5 bases; junction bases not matched to a gene: 5. Germline assignment: CDR1 MDHEN and CDR2 SYDVKM. Sequenced by immunoSEQ multiplex PCR; TCRdb stores in-frame clones only, minus some. Altogether 250,000 to 350,000 clones are present, roughly 83% being singletons, with the ten largest covering roughly 1.6%. Input material: peripheral blood. This receptor was taken from a human donor with COVID-19, enrolled during active disease. The donor label of this sample is uncertain. V gene TRBV28 combines with J gene TRBJ1-4; 8 bases match TRBD1. The CDR3 spells CASRKQGGNEKLFF. The CDR3 nucleotides are TGTGCCAGCAGAAAACAGGGGGGAAATGAAAAACTGTTTTTT.